This T cell receptor beta chain was captured by sequencing in a study of CD4+ T cells in melanoma (dated by TCRdb to the early 2020s). Study-wide context: Neoantigen-specific CD4+ T cells in human melanoma were what the study investigated. Beyond this particular receptor, the publication reports: Neoantigen-specific CD4+ T cells were reported to be correlated with the function of CD8+ T cells, macrophages and B cells. According to the report, neoantigen-specific CD4+ T cells in melanoma displayed diverse differentiation states.

Points on this clone: The antigen it binds to is not known. Per-nucleotide qualities are absent, and no much larger clonotype sits a single base away.

Libraries were made using the immunoSEQ multiplex PCR assay. What TCRdb holds here is the immuneACCESS table cut down to in-frame rearrangements. Part of the clones is not present; checked against another copy, under half of the missing clones reflect an unresolved V gene, and the others are unexplained. The sample includes about 120,000 clones, with 92% observed a single time. 3% to 4% of the sample goes to the ten largest clones. The donors were melanoma patients. Taken from cysteine to phenylalanine, the CDR3 has 16 residues. Just CDR3 DNA is preserved here, 48 bases in frame from base 1. The germline V gene (reference sequence) sets CDR1 to LNHDA and CDR2 to SQIVND. V and J lose 3 bases and 0 bases, and a span of 9 bases separates them.

This TCR derives from a human donor with melanoma. Sequenced: peripheral blood. The sequence is built from TRBV19 and TRBJ2-6; the D call is tentative, TRBD1 or TRBD2, as each matches 5 bases. The CDR3 region has the sequence CASSMGVSSGANVLTF. The base sequence is TGTGCCAGTAGTATGGGGGTTTCCTCTGGGGCCAACGTCCTGACTTTC.